The next 7 T cell receptor beta chains were all read from a single sample in a study of T cells in Graves' hyperthyroidism and ophthalmopathy. Using RNA transcripts as the source, TCR beta CDR3 regions were amplified. With the HTBI primer set, the TCR CDR3 went through a first round of RT-PCR. TCRdb re-called the multiplex PCR reads with MiXCR, one entry per CDR3 protein. The data hold some 510,000 distinct CDR3 sequences, with around 20% observed a single time. The sequencing sample was made of blood. The receptor source for this set is a man between 18 and 35 years old with Graves' hyperthyroidism.

This clonotype was found many times. This chain joins TRBV28 and TRBJ2-6; 9 bases map to TRBD1. The CDR3 contains 17 residues. The trim removed 3 bases at V and 2 bases at J, leaving 5 bases unmatched. CDR1 is MDHEN, CDR2 SYDVKM, per germline. The CDR3 loop reads CASSFRDRVAGANVLTF. CDR3 sequence (DNA): TGTGCCAGCAGTTTTCGGGACAGGGTTGCTGGGGCCAACGTCCTGACTTTC.

This clonotype was found many times. The CDR3 coding sequence is TGTGCCAGTAGTCCGGGACTCTACTATGGCTACACCTTC. It is translated as CASSPGLYYGYTF. The chain is built from TRBV19 and TRBJ1-2, with a possible D match to TRBD1 (5 bases). Germline lookup yields CDR1 LNHDA and CDR2 SQIVND (reference sequence). V lost 5 bases and J 3 bases, leaving 10 bases between the germline ends. This CDR3 spans 13 amino acids.

This clonotype was counted many times. This sequence joins TRBV30 and TRBJ1-2; D call uncertain. This CDR3 has 14 residues. Germline-derived CDR1 and CDR2 are GTSNPN and SVGIG (reference sequence). Trimming took 0 bases from V and 2 from J, leaving 10 bases between them. The CDR3 sequence: CAWSVYRFNYGYTF. The CDR3 DNA is TGTGCCTGGAGTGTATATAGGTTCAACTATGGCTACACCTTC.

In its sample, this clonotype was seen a few times. The chain links TRBV4-1 to TRBJ1-1, with 7 bases identical to TRBD1. Looked up from germline, CDR1 is MGHRA and CDR2 is YSYEKL. J was trimmed by 4 bases and V by 8 bases; bases with no gene match: 13. The CDR3 runs 15 residues. CDR3 in amino acids: CASATIPQGFTEAFF. The CDR3 coding sequence is TGCGCCAGCGCGACTATCCCACAGGGGTTCACTGAAGCTTTCTTT.

This clonotype was detected many times. The V gene is TRBV2, the J gene TRBJ1-5; D unresolved. Germline V gene sequence: CDR1 SNHLY, CDR2 FYNNEI. This CDR3 spans 12 amino acids. V lost 2 bases, J lost 7 bases, and 6 bases lay in between. CDR3 bases: TGTGCCAGCAGTGAAACTGAACAGCCCCAGCATTTT. It yields the protein CASSETEQPQHF.

The chain recombines TRBV6-5 with TRBJ1-5; D unclear. V was shortened by 3 bases and J by 0 bases, with 9 bases between the two germline ends. The CDR3 extends over 15 amino acids. Germline CDR1 MNHEY, CDR2 SVGAGI. In DNA form, the CDR3 reads TGTGCCAGCAGTTATACGGGTTTTAGCAATCAGCCCCAGCATTTT. Its protein is CASSYTGFSNQPQHF.

In this sample, this clonotype turned up many times. The chain has TRBV30 and TRBJ2-5, with 8 nucleotides matching TRBD1. This CDR3 contains 13 residues. The V segment lost 1 base and the J segment 5 bases; nucleotides outside the gene matches: 3. Germline V gene data show CDR1 as GTSNPN and CDR2 as SVGIG (reference sequence). The CDR3, as DNA: TGTGCCTGGAGTGGGACAGGGTGGGAGACCCAGTACTTC. It codes for CAWSGTGWETQYF.